These 6 T cell receptor beta chains share one sample of origin, sequenced in a study of response to subunit inactivated influenza vaccine. TCRdb re-called the RT-PCR reads through MiXCR, storing one row per CDR3 protein. This table has more than 600,000 distinct CDR3 sequences, about a fifth appearing once. The sample consisted of PBMCs from blood, taken about 5 days after vaccination. All receptors derive from a man aged 50-59 years who received an inactivated influenza vaccine.

This clonotype was picked up a small number of times. The chain links TRBV20-1 to TRBJ2-7, with 16 bases aligning to TRBD2. Per the germline V gene, CDR1 is DFQATT and CDR2 is SNEGSKA (reference sequence). The CDR3 has 13 amino acids. V was clipped by 6 bases and J by 7 bases; unmatched bases: 3. DNA for the CDR3: TGCAGTGCCGGGACTAGCGGGAGGGTAGAGCAGTACTTC. This encodes CSAGTSGRVEQYF.

In its sample, this clonotype was seen a few times. The chain is built from TRBV6-5 and TRBJ2-1; possible D gene TRBD1, 6 bases. CDR1 is MNHEY and CDR2 is SVGAGI in the germline V gene. V lost 0 bases to trimming and J lost 6 bases, with 15 bases between them. The CDR3 consists of 16 residues. The CDR3 region has the DNA TGTGCCAGCAGTTACTCGAGAGGGGGAAGGTTCAATGAGCAGTTCTTC. Its translation is CASSYSRGGRFNEQFF.

V gene TRBV7-9 combines with J gene TRBJ1-1; TRBD1 is a possible D gene (5 bases). The V and J ends lost 4 bases and 6 bases respectively, with 15 bases between them. The CDR3 length is 14 residues. The germline V gene encodes CDR1 SEHNR and CDR2 FQNEAQ (reference sequence). CDR3 region: CASSSPGVRAEAFF. The CDR3 DNA reads TGTGCCAGCAGCTCCCCGGGGGTAAGGGCTGAAGCTTTCTTT.

This clonotype was detected ten times or more. The V gene is TRBV20-1, the J gene TRBJ2-3, with 13 bases matching TRBD2. The germline V gene encodes CDR1 DFQATT and CDR2 SNEGSKA (reference sequence). With V trimmed by 1 base and J by 6 bases, 7 bases remained unmatched. The CDR3 length is 16 residues. This CDR3 is CSARGILAGGLDTQYF. Written as DNA, the CDR3 is TGCAGTGCTAGAGGAATACTAGCGGGGGGGCTTGATACGCAGTATTTT.

The chain joins TRBV7-2 to TRBJ2-3, with D unclear. Germline V lookup: CDR1 SGHTA, CDR2 FQGNSA. V was trimmed by 1 base and J by 0 bases, leaving 8 bases between them. The CDR3 has 15 residues. As DNA, the CDR3 is TGTGCCAGCAGCTTAGTTTTCAGGAGCACAGATACGCAGTATTTT. Its protein product is CASSLVFRSTDTQYF.

V usage is TRBV7-9 and J usage is TRBJ2-3; 12 nucleotides agree with TRBD2. CDR1 SEHNR and CDR2 FQNEAQ come from the germline V gene (reference sequence). The ends lost 6 bases at V and 8 bases at J; junction bases unmatched: 9. The CDR3 consists of 15 residues. The CDR3 reads CASRSLAGGGGTQYF. The DNA of the CDR3 is TGTGCCAGCAGGTCACTAGCGGGGGGAGGAGGTACGCAGTATTTT.